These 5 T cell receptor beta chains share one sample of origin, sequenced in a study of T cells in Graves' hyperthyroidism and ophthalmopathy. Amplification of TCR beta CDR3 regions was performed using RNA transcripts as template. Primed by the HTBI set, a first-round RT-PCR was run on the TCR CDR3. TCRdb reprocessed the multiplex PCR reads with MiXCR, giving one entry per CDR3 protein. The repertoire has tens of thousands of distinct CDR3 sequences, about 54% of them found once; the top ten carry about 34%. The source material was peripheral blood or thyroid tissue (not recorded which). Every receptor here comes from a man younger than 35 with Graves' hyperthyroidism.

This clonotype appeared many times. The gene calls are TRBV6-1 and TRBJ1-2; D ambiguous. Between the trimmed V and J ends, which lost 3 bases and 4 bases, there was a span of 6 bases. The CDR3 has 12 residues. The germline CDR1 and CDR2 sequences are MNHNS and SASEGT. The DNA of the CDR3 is TGTGCCAGCAGTGATCAGACCTATGGCTACACCTTC. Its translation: CASSDQTYGYTF.

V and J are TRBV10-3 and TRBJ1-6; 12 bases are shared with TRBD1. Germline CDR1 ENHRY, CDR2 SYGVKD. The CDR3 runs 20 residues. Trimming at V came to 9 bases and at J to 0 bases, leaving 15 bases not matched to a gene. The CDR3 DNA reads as TGTGCCATTAGACCGGGACAGGGGGCCAGACAAGACTCCTATAATTCACCCCTCCACTTT. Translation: CAIRPGQGARQDSYNSPLHF.

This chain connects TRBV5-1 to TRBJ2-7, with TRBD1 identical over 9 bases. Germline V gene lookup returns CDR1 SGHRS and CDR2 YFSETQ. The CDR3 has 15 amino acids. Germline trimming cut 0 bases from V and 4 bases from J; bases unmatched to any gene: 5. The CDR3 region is CASSLAGTGQYEQYF. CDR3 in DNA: TGCGCCAGCAGCTTGGCCGGGACAGGGCAATACGAGCAGTACTTC.

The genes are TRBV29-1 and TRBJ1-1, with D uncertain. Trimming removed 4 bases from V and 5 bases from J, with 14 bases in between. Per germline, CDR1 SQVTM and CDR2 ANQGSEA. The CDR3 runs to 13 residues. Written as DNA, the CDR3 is TGCAGCGTTGGGCGGGGAGGTAGTACTGAAGCTTTCTTT. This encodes CSVGRGGSTEAFF.

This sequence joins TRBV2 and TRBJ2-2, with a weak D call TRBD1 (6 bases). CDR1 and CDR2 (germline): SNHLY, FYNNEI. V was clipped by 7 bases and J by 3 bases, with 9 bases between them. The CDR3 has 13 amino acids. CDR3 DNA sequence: TGTGCCAGCAACTCAGGGGACACCGGGGAGCTGTTTTTT. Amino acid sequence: CASNSGDTGELFF.